These 16 T cell receptor beta chains originate from one sample sequenced in a study of CD8+ T cells in alopecia areata. Extraction and reverse transcription of RNA yielded cDNA as the sequencing template. Assay: immunoSEQ multiplex PCR; the TCRdb copy retains only in-frame clones and omits some. The top ten clones hold roughly a fifth of a sample with 160,000 or so clones, 45% to 60% of them seen once. The sequences come from CD8+ T cells sorted from blood, collected at week 0. The source is a human donor with alopecia areata.

This chain links TRBV27 with TRBJ1-2; D is ambiguous. Trimming pared 7 bases from V and 3 bases from J, leaving 15 bases between. CDR1 is MNHEY, CDR2 SMNVEV, per germline (reference sequence). This CDR3 is 14 amino acids long. The CDR3 sequence is CASTSLSGYYGYTF. DNA of the CDR3: TGTGCCAGCACCTCCCTTTCGGGGTACTATGGCTACACCTTC.

This clone appeared a few times. The gene calls are TRBV29-1 and TRBJ2-3; TRBD2 might be the D (6 bases). V was cut by 1 base and J by 4 bases, with 21 bases left in between. The V gene's germline CDR1 is SQVTM and CDR2 ANQGSEA. The CDR3 sequence is 17 residues long. CDR3 residues: CSVEGSVAAGTSDTQYF. The CDR3 bases are TGCAGCGTTGAAGGATCCGTTGCGGCGGGGACGTCAGATACGCAGTATTTT.

The chain joins TRBV7-9 to TRBJ1-1; D not resolved. CDR3 length equals 17 residues. Trimming cost V 7 bases and J 0 bases, with 21 bases left between them. The germline V gene encodes CDR1 SEHNR and CDR2 FQNEAQ (reference sequence). CDR3 sequence (DNA): TGTGCCAGCACCCAGCCGATGCAGGCAGACATGAACACTGAAGCTTTCTTT. It yields the protein CASTQPMQADMNTEAFF.

V and J are TRBV12-5 and TRBJ2-7; D is unresolved. CDR3 size: 16 residues. The germline V gene encodes CDR1 LGHNT and CDR2 FRNRAP. The germline V and J ends were trimmed by 2 bases and 2 bases, with 16 bases remaining between them. The CDR3 region is CASGLYQWTSPYEQYF. The DNA of the CDR3 is TGTGCTAGTGGTTTGTACCAGTGGACCTCTCCCTACGAGCAGTACTTC.

The V call is TRBV5-1, the J call TRBJ2-5, with D perhaps TRBD1 (5 bases). This CDR3 spans 15 amino acids. The V gene lost 0 bases and the J gene lost 2 bases, with 11 bases spanning the gap. The germline V gene has CDR1 SGHRS and CDR2 YFSETQ. The CDR3 loop is CASSLGLGDQETQYF. The CDR3 nucleotides are TGCGCCAGCAGCTTGGGGCTAGGGGATCAAGAGACCCAGTACTTC. The full variable domain, completed using reference TRBV5-1 and TRBJ2-5, is KAGVTQTPRYLIKTRGQQVTLSCSPISGHRSVSWYQQTPGQGLQFLFEYFSETQRNKGNFPGRFSGRQFSNSRSEMNVSTLELGDSALYLCASSLGLGDQETQYFGPGTRLLVL.

This chain uses TRBV11-2 with TRBJ2-2; D is unclear. The V gene lost 5 bases and the J gene lost 3 bases, with 16 bases spanning the gap. Germline V gene lookup returns CDR1 SGHAT and CDR2 FQNNGV. The CDR3 covers 16 residues. In nucleotides, the CDR3 is TGTGCCAGCAGCACCCCGATCGGTCGCGACACCGGGGAGCTGTTTTTT. Protein: CASSTPIGRDTGELFF. The whole variable domain, remainder taken from reference TRBV11-2 and TRBJ2-2, is EAGVAQSPRYKIIEKRQSVAFWCNPISGHATLYWYQQILGQGPKLLIQFQNNGVVDDSQLPKDRFSAERLKGVDSTLKIQPAKLEDSAVYLCASSTPIGRDTGELFFGEGSRLTVL.

DNA of the CDR3: TGTGCCAGCAGTTACTCTCGGGGGGCTGGCTACACCTTC. This codes for CASSYSRGAGYTF. The chain uses TRBV6-5 and TRBJ1-2, with D possibly matching TRBD1 (6 bases). The germline V gene has CDR1 MNHEY and CDR2 SVGAGI. CDR3 length: 13 residues. Trimming stripped 0 bases from V and 7 bases from J, with 9 bases between.

This rearrangement joins TRBV5-6 to TRBJ2-7, with 9 bases lining up with TRBD2. The V gene's germline CDR1 is SGHDT and CDR2 YYEEEE. V dropped 3 bases and J dropped 5; count of bases not matched to a gene: 9. This CDR3 region has 15 residues. The CDR3 loop is CASSSRISGGHEQYF. DNA for the CDR3: TGTGCCAGCAGCTCCCGGATTAGCGGGGGCCACGAGCAGTACTTC.

The V gene is TRBV27, the J gene TRBJ2-7; a possible D gene is TRBD1 (6 bases). The CDR3 is made up of 11 amino acids. The germline gives CDR1 MNHEY, CDR2 SMNVEV (reference sequence). V lost 6 bases, J lost 6 bases, and 9 bases lay in between. The CDR3 DNA reads as TGTGCCAGCAGCAGGGGATCCGAGCAGTACTTC. Translation gives CASSRGSEQYF.

V is TRBV7-9 and J is TRBJ2-7; 7 bases are shared with TRBD1. The CDR3 runs to 14 residues. CDR1 and CDR2 from the germline V gene are SEHNR and FQNEAQ (reference sequence). Trimming cost V 5 bases and J 6 bases; bases outside gene matches: 10. This CDR3 reads CASSPALGGLEQYF. Written as DNA, the CDR3 is TGTGCCAGCAGCCCCGCACTAGGGGGCCTCGAGCAGTACTTC.

This clone was picked up one time. The chain couples TRBV30 to TRBJ1-2; 8 bases match TRBD1. Trimming at V came to 3 bases and at J to 6 bases, leaving 12 bases not matched to a gene. CDR1 and CDR2 from the germline V gene are GTSNPN and SVGIG (reference sequence). This CDR3 contains 15 residues. The CDR3 nucleotides read TGTGCCTGGAGCCTTGACGGACAGGGCTGGGATGGCTACACCTTC. This encodes CAWSLDGQGWDGYTF.

This sequence joins TRBV7-8 and TRBJ2-1; TRBD1 is a possible D gene (5 bases). CDR1 and CDR2 (germline): SGHVS, FQNEAQ. V was cut by 3 bases and J by 8 bases, with 17 bases left in between. There are 15 residues in the CDR3. The CDR3 here is CASSLTRASGHEQFF. In nucleotides, the CDR3 is TGTGCCAGCAGCTTGACACGGGCCTCAGGGCATGAGCAGTTCTTC.

The chain employs TRBV7-2 and TRBJ2-1; 9 nucleotides align to TRBD1. Germline V gene sequence: CDR1 SGHTA, CDR2 FQGNSA. V shed 0 bases, J shed 7 bases, and the junction held 10 bases outside the gene matches. The CDR3 length is 17 residues. CDR3 residues: CASSLAGQGIGGNEQFF. The DNA of the CDR3 is TGTGCCAGCAGCTTAGCGGGACAGGGTATTGGAGGGAATGAGCAGTTCTTC.

This clone has a handful of counts. The gene calls are TRBV13 and TRBJ2-3, with a tentative D call TRBD1 (5 bases). The V end lost 8 bases, the J end lost 1 base, and 19 bases lay between the germline ends. The CDR3 runs 16 residues. Germline CDR1 and CDR2: PRHDT and FYEKMQ (reference sequence). The CDR3 region has the DNA TGTGCCAGCCGAACCCTCGATGGGGCGGGCACAGATACGCAGTATTTT. It specifies CASRTLDGAGTDTQYF.

This rearrangement joins TRBV10-3 to TRBJ2-7, with D possibly matching TRBD2 (6 bases). This CDR3 contains 14 residues. V shed 3 bases and J shed 5 bases, with 14 bases lying between them. The germline V gene has CDR1 ENHRY and CDR2 SYGVKD. The CDR3 sequence is CAISDGGNSDEQYF. The DNA of the CDR3 is TGTGCCATCAGTGATGGGGGGAATTCCGACGAGCAGTACTTC.

This chain uses TRBV30 with TRBJ1-5; no firm D call. Germline V gives CDR1 GTSNPN, CDR2 SVGIG (reference sequence). Trimming left V 0 bases short and J 5 bases short, with 14 bases between. The CDR3 totals 15 residues. The CDR3: CAWSVKYRVDQPQHF. The CDR3 nucleotides read TGTGCCTGGAGTGTAAAGTACCGGGTGGATCAGCCCCAGCATTTT.